The rows below give T cell receptor beta chains drawn from one sample of a study of T cells in Graves' hyperthyroidism and ophthalmopathy. TCRdb recomputed calls from the multiplex PCR reads with MiXCR, one row per CDR3 protein. The sample records under 650,000 distinct CDR3 sequences, around 16% being singletons. The sequencing sample was made of blood. The receptors were sampled from a woman aged 30 to 39 with Graves' hyperthyroidism. Both conserved end residues are part of each CDR3. The D gene is left open where the match is weak. Clone size, where shown, is once, few, many, or a class for clones that have expanded.

D	V	size	J	CDR3	DNA
NA	TRBV5-4	NA	TRBJ1-2	CASSLSGRALSFYGYTF	TGTGCCAGCAGCTTGTCGGGCAGGGCTTTGTCGTTTTATGGCTACACCTTC
NA	TRBV15	many	TRBJ1-5	CATSEEVGPNQPQHF	TGTGCCACCAGCGAAGAGGTAGGGCCTAATCAGCCCCAGCATTTT
TRBD2	TRBV19	NA	TRBJ2-4	CASTPSGIQNIQYF	TGTGCCAGTACCCCTAGCGGGATACAGAACATTCAGTACTTC
NA	TRBV20-1	NA	TRBJ2-5	CSAEAGVRETQYF	TGCAGTGCCGAAGCAGGGGTCCGGGAGACCCAGTACTTC
NA	TRBV12-3/TRBV12-4	NA	TRBJ1-2	CASSLVSSSGGYTF	TGTGCCAGCAGTTTAGTAAGCTCATCGGGCGGCTACACCTTC
TRBD2	TRBV28	many	TRBJ2-1	CASSIRLAVNEQFF	TGTGCCAGCAGTATCCGACTAGCGGTCAATGAGCAGTTCTTC
NA	TRBV30	few	TRBJ2-2	CAWSRVNTGELFF	TGTGCCTGGAGTAGGGTGAACACCGGGGAGCTGTTTTTT
TRBD1	TRBV28	many	TRBJ2-7	CASRGQGRYEQYF	TGTGCCAGCAGGGGACAGGGACGGTACGAGCAGTACTTC
TRBD1	TRBV29-1	NA	TRBJ1-1	CSVDRDRGHTEAFF	TGCAGCGTTGATCGGGACAGGGGGCACACTGAAGCTTTCTTT
NA	TRBV24-1	few	TRBJ1-5	CATSDFDSPDQPQRF	TGTGCCACCAGTGATTTCGACAGTCCTGATCAGCCCCAGCGTTTT
TRBD2	TRBV10-3	many	TRBJ2-7	CATGGGPYEQYF	TGTGCCACTGGCGGGGGACCCTACGAGCAGTACTTC
NA	TRBV7-9	many	TRBJ2-7	CASSSQKARAEQYF	TGTGCCAGCAGCTCCCAAAAGGCCCGGGCCGAGCAGTACTTC
TRBD2	TRBV15	many	TRBJ2-3	CATSSGTSGGTDTQYF	TGTGCCACCAGCAGCGGGACTAGCGGGGGCACAGATACGCAGTATTTT
NA	TRBV29-1	NA	TRBJ2-2	CSAGTANTGELFF	TGCAGCGCCGGGACTGCCAACACCGGGGAGCTGTTTTTT